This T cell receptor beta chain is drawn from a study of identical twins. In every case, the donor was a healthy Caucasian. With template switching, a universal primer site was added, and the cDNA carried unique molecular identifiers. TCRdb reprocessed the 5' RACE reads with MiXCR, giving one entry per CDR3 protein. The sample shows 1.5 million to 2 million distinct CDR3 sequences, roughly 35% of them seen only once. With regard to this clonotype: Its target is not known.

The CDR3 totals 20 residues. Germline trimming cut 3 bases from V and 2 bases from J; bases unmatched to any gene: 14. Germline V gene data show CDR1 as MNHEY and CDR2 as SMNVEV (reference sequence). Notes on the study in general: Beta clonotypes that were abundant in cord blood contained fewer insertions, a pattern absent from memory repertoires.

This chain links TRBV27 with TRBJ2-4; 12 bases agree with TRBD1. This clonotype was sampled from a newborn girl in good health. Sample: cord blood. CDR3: CASSFRGAGQGAKTKNIQYF. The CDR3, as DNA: TGTGCCAGCAGTTTTCGTGGTGCGGGACAGGGGGCGAAAACCAAAAACATTCAGTACTTC.